Described below is a single T cell receptor beta chain sequence and its context. V lost 6 bases, J lost 8 bases, and 17 bases lay in between. The CDR3 spans 13 residues. CDR1 is SQVTM, CDR2 ANQGSEA, per germline. Authors' data handling: Estimated nucleated cell counts came from reference gene primer amplification. Generated by immunoSEQ multiplex PCR, the TCRdb table keeps only in-frame clones and is missing some. The V and J calls and clone size come from that table; D and trimming were worked out from the DNA. This table holds just under 65,000 clones, under 80% found once. The record originates from a study of blood T cell repertoires in COVID-19. Study-level information: Whether acute or convalescent, the COVID-19 samples came from the United States, Italy and Spain. PBMCs, B-cell-depleted T cells, or T cells provided the cDNA or gDNA that made up the material.

The sequenced sample consisted of peripheral blood. The origin of this receptor is a human donor in a cohort sampled during active COVID-19. The chain carries TRBV29-1 and TRBJ2-1; TRBD2 is a possible D gene (5 bases). This CDR3 reads CSVDWTDVHEQFF. CDR3 DNA sequence: TGCAGCGTGGACTGGACGGACGTCCATGAGCAGTTCTTC.